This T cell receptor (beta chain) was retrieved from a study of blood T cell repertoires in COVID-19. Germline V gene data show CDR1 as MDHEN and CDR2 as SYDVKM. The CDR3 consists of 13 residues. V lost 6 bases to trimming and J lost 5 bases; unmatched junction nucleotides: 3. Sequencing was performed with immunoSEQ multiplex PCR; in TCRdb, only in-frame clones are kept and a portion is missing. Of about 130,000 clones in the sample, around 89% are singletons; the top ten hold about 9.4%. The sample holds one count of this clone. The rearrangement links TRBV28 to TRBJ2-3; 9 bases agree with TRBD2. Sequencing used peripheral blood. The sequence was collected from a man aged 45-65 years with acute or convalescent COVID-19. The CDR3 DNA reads TGTGCCAGCAGGGCGGGGGGGGTAGATACGCAGTATTTT. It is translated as CASRAGGVDTQYF.